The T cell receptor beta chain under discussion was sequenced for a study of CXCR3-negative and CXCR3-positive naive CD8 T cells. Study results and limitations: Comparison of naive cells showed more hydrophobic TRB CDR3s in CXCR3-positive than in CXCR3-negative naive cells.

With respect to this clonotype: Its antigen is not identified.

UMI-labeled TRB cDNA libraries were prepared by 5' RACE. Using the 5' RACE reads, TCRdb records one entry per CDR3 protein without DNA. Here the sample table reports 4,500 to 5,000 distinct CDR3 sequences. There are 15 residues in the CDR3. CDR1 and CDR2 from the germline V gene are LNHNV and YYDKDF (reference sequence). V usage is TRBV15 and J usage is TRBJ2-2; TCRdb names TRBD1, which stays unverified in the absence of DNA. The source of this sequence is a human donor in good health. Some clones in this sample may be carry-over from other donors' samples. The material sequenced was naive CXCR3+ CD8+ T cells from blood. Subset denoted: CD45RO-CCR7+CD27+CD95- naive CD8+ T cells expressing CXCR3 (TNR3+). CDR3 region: CATSIGTGNTGELFF.